This T cell receptor beta chain was captured by sequencing in a study of glioma-infiltrating T cells after dendritic cell vaccination. Trimming removed 2 bases at V and 0 bases at J, with 5 bases between. From germline, CDR1 is LNHDA and CDR2 SQIVND (reference sequence). The CDR3 is 14 residues long. Sequencing used immunoSEQ multiplex PCR; TCRdb keeps in-frame clones, though not all of them. Of some 90,000 clones in the sample, 75% to 85% were seen once. This clone turned up a few times. Noted time point: after dendritic cell vaccination, including at tumor progression/relapse. The sample consisted of blood, taken after dendritic cell vaccination. The receptor was derived from a human donor with glioblastoma. The V call is TRBV19, the J call TRBJ1-3, with D unclear. CDR3: CASSITSSGNTIYF. The CDR3 nucleotides are TGTGCCAGTAGTATAACCAGCTCTGGAAACACCATATATTTT.